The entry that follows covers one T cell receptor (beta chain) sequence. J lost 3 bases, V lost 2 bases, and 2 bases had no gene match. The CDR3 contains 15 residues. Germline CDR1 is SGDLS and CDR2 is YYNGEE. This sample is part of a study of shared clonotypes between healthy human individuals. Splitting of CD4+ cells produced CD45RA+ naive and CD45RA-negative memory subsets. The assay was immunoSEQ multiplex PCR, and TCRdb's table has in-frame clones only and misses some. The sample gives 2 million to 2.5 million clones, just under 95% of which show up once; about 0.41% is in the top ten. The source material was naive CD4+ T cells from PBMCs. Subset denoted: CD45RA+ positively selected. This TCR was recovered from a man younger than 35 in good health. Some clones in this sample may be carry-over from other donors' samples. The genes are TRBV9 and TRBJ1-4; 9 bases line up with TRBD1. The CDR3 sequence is CASSVGTGPNEKLFF. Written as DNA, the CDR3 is TGTGCCAGCAGCGTCGGGACAGGGCCTAATGAAAAACTGTTTTTT.